This T cell receptor (beta chain) was recovered during a study of blood T cells in healthy people across ages (dated by TCRdb to the mid-2010s). Regarding the research as a whole: In model experiments, roughly one uniquely barcoded TCR beta cDNA molecule per two T cells was captured by template switching. Donors were grouped into four age groups: young (average approximately 15 years), middle-aged (roughly 38), aged (around 66) and long-lived (about 89). To avoid experimental bias, donors of different ages were spread randomly across the sequencing lanes. Two additional independent replicas of 1 million unique cDNA reads from the same blood draw were analyzed for two donors (one aged 18 to 29 and one aged 80 or older). To track age-related changes in TCR beta repertoire diversity, the study relied on deep sequencing normalized with unique cDNA molecular identifiers. The full study reports these points: Compared with the aged group, more naive CD4+ T cells, fewer expanded clones and increased TCR diversity were shown by the long-lived group, suggesting age selection. There was a strong correlation between observed TCR beta diversity and the percentage of naive T cells measured by flow cytometry. Observed TCR beta diversity per million T cells fell roughly linearly with age, and a significant reduction was already apparent by age about 36. Because donor CMV infection status was unknown, age-related changes in expanded clonotypes were potentially confounded. Conclusive comparison of naive and antigen-experienced compartments was prevented by the profiling of bulk unsorted PBMCs. Estimates of total diversity from one million sequenced T cells were regarded as lower bounds and underestimates.

The library was produced with 5' RACE. These reads were obtained on an Illumina HiSeq 2500. A second PCR of 7 to 11 cycles was run with a J-beta primer mix and a sample-barcoded 5' primer. Each TCR beta cDNA molecule received a unique molecular identifier from a template-switch 5' adaptor carrying 12 random nucleotides. Each sample yielded at least 3 million CDR3-containing paired-end reads. First-strand cDNA synthesis was performed from all RNA using the Mint cDNA synthesis kit, with priming by a TRBC-specific oligonucleotide. Following uracil-DNA glycosylase treatment, a first 18-cycle PCR with universal primers M1SS and BC2_uni_R was performed on all cDNA. From the authors' description of their analysis: Each sample was normalized by randomly selecting 1 million high-quality reads, each carrying a distinct molecular identifier. Instead of being binned into consensus sequences, reads that shared molecular identifiers were thrown out. MiTCR, with a Q25 quality threshold and the strictest error-elimination algorithm, was used for CDR3 identification, clonotype clustering and error correction. A nonparametric unseen species model with Euler transformation was used to estimate lower-bound total TCR beta diversity. TCRdb reworked the public reads: Q25 trimming with fastp, MiXCR clone assembly, productive beta chains retained. Identical CDR3 protein sequences are pooled into one entry, listed with their most common genes and DNA. The V and J calls follow TCRdb's processing rather than the paper's. This sample is represented by hundreds of thousands of distinct CDR3 sequences; 40% to 50% of them were singletons. Together, the top ten hold about 30% of the sample.

In regard to this clonotype: Its antigen remains undetermined. Nothing much larger sits one base from this clone, and base qualities are not available.

The donors were 40 or so Caucasian individuals from Russia, aged roughly 6 to 100 years, who were systemically healthy. Each donor gave around 9 milliliters of peripheral blood, collected into EDTA-treated Vacutainer tubes. Ficoll-Paque density-gradient centrifugation was used to isolate PBMCs, with at least 6.5 million per sample. Total RNA was extracted from PBMCs with Trizol reagent, with at least 5 micrograms obtained per sample. For every donor, flow cytometry on a PBMC aliquot measured the percentage of naive CD45RAhigh/CD27high T cells. The CDR3 runs 18 amino acids, cysteine and phenylalanine included. Only the CDR3 region is kept as DNA, spanning 54 bases read in frame from base 1. Trimming accounts for 2 bases at V and 4 bases at J, while the number of junction bases matched to no gene is 14. CDR1 and CDR2, looked up from the germline V gene, are MNHEY and SVGEGT.

This receptor was obtained from an elderly man in good health. The rearrangement joined TRBV6-2 or TRBV6-3 to TRBJ2-5; 9 of the junction bases match TRBD1. Sequencing was carried out using blood. The CDR3 protein is CASSYELGQGISAETQYF. The DNA reads TGTGCCAGCAGTTACGAATTGGGACAGGGAATCTCGGCAGAGACCCAGTACTTC.